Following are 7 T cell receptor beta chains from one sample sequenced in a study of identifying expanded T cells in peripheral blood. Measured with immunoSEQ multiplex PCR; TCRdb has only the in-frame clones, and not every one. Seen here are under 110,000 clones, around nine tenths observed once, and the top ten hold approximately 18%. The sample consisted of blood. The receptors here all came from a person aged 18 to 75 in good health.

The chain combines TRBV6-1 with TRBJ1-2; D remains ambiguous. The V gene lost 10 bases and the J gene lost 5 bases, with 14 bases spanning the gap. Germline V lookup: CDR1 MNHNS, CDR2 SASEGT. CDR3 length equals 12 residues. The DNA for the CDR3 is TGTGCCACTACCTTATCAGGATATGGCTACACCTTC. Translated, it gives CATTLSGYGYTF.

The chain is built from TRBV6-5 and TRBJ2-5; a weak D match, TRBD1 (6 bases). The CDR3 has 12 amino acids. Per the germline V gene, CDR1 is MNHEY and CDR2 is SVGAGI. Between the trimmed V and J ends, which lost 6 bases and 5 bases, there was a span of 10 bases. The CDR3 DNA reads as TGTGCCAGCAGCGTAAGGGGGGAGACCCAGTACTTC. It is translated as CASSVRGETQYF.

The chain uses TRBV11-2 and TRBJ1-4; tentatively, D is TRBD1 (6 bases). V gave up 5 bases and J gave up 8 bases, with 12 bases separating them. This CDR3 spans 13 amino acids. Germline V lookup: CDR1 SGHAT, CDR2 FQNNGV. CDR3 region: CASSRQVEEKLFF. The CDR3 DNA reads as TGTGCCAGCAGCCGACAGGTGGAGGAAAAACTGTTTTTT. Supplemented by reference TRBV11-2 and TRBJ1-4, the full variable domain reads EAGVAQSPRYKIIEKRQSVAFWCNPISGHATLYWYQQILGQGPKLLIQFQNNGVVDDSQLPKDRFSAERLKGVDSTLKIQPAKLEDSAVYLCASSRQVEEKLFFGSGTQLSVL.

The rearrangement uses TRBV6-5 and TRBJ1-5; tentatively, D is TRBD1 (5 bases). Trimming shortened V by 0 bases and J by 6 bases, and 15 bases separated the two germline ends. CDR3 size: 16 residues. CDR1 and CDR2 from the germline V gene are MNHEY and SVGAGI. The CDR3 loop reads CASSYSGQGHLQPQHF. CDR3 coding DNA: TGTGCCAGCAGTTACTCGGGGCAGGGTCATCTTCAGCCCCAGCATTTT.

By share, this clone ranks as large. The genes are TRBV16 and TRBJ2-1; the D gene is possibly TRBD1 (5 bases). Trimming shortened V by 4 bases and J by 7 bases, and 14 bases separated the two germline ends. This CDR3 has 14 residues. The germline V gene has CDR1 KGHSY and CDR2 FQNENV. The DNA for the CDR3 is TGTGCCAGCAGCCTATGGGGCCAAAAGAATGAGCAGTTCTTC. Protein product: CASSLWGQKNEQFF. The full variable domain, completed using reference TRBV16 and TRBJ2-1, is GEEVAQTPKHLVRGEGQKAKLYCAPIKGHSYVFWYQQVLKNEFKFLISFQNENVFDETGMPKERFSAKCLPNSPCSLEIQATKLEDSAVYFCASSLWGQKNEQFFGPGTRLTVL.

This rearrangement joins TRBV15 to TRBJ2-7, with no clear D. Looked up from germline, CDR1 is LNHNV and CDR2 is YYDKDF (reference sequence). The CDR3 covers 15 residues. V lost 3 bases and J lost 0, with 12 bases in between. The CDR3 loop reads CATSSLSYSSYEQYF. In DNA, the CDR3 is TGTGCCACCAGCAGTCTCAGCTATAGCTCCTACGAGCAGTACTTC.

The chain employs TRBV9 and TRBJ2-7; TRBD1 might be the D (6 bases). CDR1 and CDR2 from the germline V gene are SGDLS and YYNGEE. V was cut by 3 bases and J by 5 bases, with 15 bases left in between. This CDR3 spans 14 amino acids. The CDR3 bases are TGTGCCAGCAGCGCACAGGGCCCCGCCGACGAGCAGTACTTC. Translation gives CASSAQGPADEQYF.